The T cell receptor beta chain under discussion was sequenced for a study of blood T cell repertoires in COVID-19. Overall study: Both acute and convalescent COVID-19 samples were obtained from the United States, Italy and Spain. T cells, B-cell-depleted T cells, or PBMCs provided the cDNA or gDNA that served as material.

In the original processing: Reference gene primer amplification in the assay estimated nucleated cell counts. Generated by immunoSEQ multiplex PCR, the TCRdb table keeps only in-frame clones and is missing some. D and trimming come from the DNA, and the V and J calls and clone size come from that table. The sample consists of around 430,000 clones, about nine tenths of them appearing once. Germline-derived CDR1 and CDR2 are KGHSH and LQKENI. There are 13 residues in the CDR3. V shed 3 bases and J shed 10 bases, with 13 bases lying between them. Sequencing used peripheral blood. The chain couples TRBV18 to TRBJ2-1; D possibly corresponds to TRBD2 (7 bases). The receptor comes from a woman aged 45-65 years with COVID-19, enrolled during active disease. The CDR3 DNA follows: TGTGCCAGCTCACCTGTTGGGGGGGGCGAGCAGTTCTTC. Translating gives CASSPVGGGEQFF.